In its sample, the clone carrying this T cell receptor beta chain was seen many times. The sample originates from a study of neurological immune-mediated disorders. TCRdb analysed the 5' RACE reads with MiXCR anew, one entry per CDR3 protein. The sample carries about 33,000 distinct CDR3 sequences, approximately 1.4% recorded once. V was pared by 4 bases and J by 7 bases, with 11 bases between. Germline assignment: CDR1 SGHRS and CDR2 YFSETQ. This CDR3 spans 12 amino acids. The material sequenced was PBMCs. The clonotype was recovered from a woman in her twenties or thirties with multiple sclerosis. This chain joins TRBV5-1 and TRBJ1-2; D is perhaps TRBD1 (5 bases). CDR3 protein: CASSPGTSGYTF. The CDR3 nucleotides read TGCGCCAGCAGCCCGGGGACTTCTGGCTACACCTTC.